This TCR beta chain is drawn from a study of cytomegalovirus exposure and HLA in healthy donors. Study results and caveats: Later analysis associated a missense DCLRE1C variant with TCR beta V- and J-gene trimming.

Unmatched junction bases numbered 7, after V lost 6 bases and J lost 7 bases. The CDR3 covers 13 residues. The germline CDR1 and CDR2 sequences are MNHEY and SVGAGI. The PCR ran on 60 Vbeta and 13 Jbeta primers. TCRdb keeps only in-frame clones here, not all; method: immunoSEQ multiplex PCR. The sample contains fewer than 250,000 clones, more than 75% of which appear only once. This clone has only a few counts. Its antigen is currently unknown. This receptor was taken from a human donor in good health. This chain uses TRBV6-5 with TRBJ2-7; 9 nucleotides agree with TRBD1. Sequenced input: PBMCs. CDR3 amino acids: CASSQQGAREQYF. Written as DNA, the CDR3 is TGTGCCAGCAGCCAACAGGGGGCTAGGGAGCAGTACTTC.